The rows below give T cell receptor beta chains drawn from one sample of a study of T cells in Graves' hyperthyroidism and ophthalmopathy. TCRdb re-derived calls from the multiplex PCR reads in MiXCR, one entry per CDR3 protein. The sample records more than 300,000 distinct CDR3 sequences, roughly 17% being singletons. Sample: blood. The receptors originated from a woman aged 30 to 39 with Graves' hyperthyroidism that later progressed to Graves' ophthalmopathy. Both conserved end residues are part of each CDR3. Fields, in order: J gene, V gene, D gene, clone size, CDR3 DNA, CDR3 protein. The D gene is left open where the match is weak. Expanded clones get a size class; other rows say once, few or many, or leave the size out.

>TRBJ1-5|TRBV4-2|NA|NA
TGTGCCAGCAGCCAAGAGGTCGGTGATAGCAATCAGCCCCAGCATTTT
CASSQEVGDSNQPQHF
>TRBJ2-2|TRBV5-5|NA|many
TGTGCCAGCAGCTTACGCCCAGGGGGGACCGGGGAGCTGTTTTTT
CASSLRPGGTGELFF
>TRBJ2-3|TRBV4-1|NA|few
TGCGCCAGCAGCCAAGTGAGGGGGGGAGGCACAGATACGCAGTATTTT
CASSQVRGGGTDTQYF
>TRBJ2-3|TRBV20-1|NA|NA
TGCAGTGCCCCCATACTCCCGGATACGCAGTATTTT
CSAPILPDTQYF
>TRBJ2-3|TRBV7-2|TRBD1|NA
TGTGCCAGCAGCTTCTCGGGACAGGGGGCACACACAGATACGCAGTATTTT
CASSFSGQGAHTDTQYF
>TRBJ2-7|TRBV2|TRBD1|many
TGTGCCAGCAGCGCACAGGGGCCAGTGTACGAGCAGTACTTC
CASSAQGPVYEQYF
>TRBJ2-7|TRBV19|TRBD1|few
TGTGCCAGTAGCGAGGCGGGACAGGGGCCCTACGAGCAGTACTTC
CASSEAGQGPYEQYF
>TRBJ2-7|TRBV6-1|NA|few
TGTGCCAGCAGTGAATTTGGGGGAGAGGCCTACGAGCAGTACTTC
CASSEFGGEAYEQYF
>TRBJ1-1|TRBV4-2|TRBD1|many
TGTGCCAGCAGCCTAGGGCGGACAGGGGCCACTGAAGCTTTCTTT
CASSLGRTGATEAFF
>TRBJ1-5|TRBV10-2|NA|NA
TGCGCCAGCAGTGACAGGTCCGGGCAGCCCCAGCATTTT
CASSDRSGQPQHF
>TRBJ2-7|TRBV6-1|TRBD2|many
TGTGCCAGCAGTGAATTTAGCGGGAGTGGGAGTTCCTCCTACGAGCAGTACTTC
CASSEFSGSGSSSYEQYF
>TRBJ1-2|TRBV6-6|NA|many
TGTGCCAGCAGTTACCTGGTCAGACATGGCTACACCTTC
CASSYLVRHGYTF
>TRBJ2-1|TRBV7-9|NA|NA
TGTGCCAGCAGCTTAGCCCCGGGAGTATTTGACAATGAGCAGTTCTTC
CASSLAPGVFDNEQFF
>TRBJ2-5|TRBV7-2|NA|NA
TGTGCCAGCAGCTTAATGGCCCAAGGGACCCAGTACTTC
CASSLMAQGTQYF
>TRBJ2-1|TRBV25-1|NA|many
TGTGCCAGCAGTACCCTTAAGGGGGGGCTGAATGAGCAGTTCTTC
CASSTLKGGLNEQFF
>TRBJ1-1|TRBV5-6|TRBD1|few
TGTGCCAGCAGCTGGACAGGGAGTGGGGATTTCTTT
CASSWTGSGDFF
>TRBJ1-3|TRBV5-5|NA|NA
NA
CASSSSDWGSGNTICF
>TRBJ1-2|TRBV7-8|TRBD1|many
TGTGCCAGCAGCCACTACAACCAGGACAGGGGGTTTCGGGGCTATGGCTACACCTTC
CASSHYNQDRGFRGYGYTF
>TRBJ2-7|TRBV7-9|TRBD1|many
TGTGCCAGCAGCTTAGGAAAAGCGATCGGGACAGGCCTCTACGAGCAGTACTTC
CASSLGKAIGTGLYEQYF
>TRBJ2-2|TRBV7-8|TRBD2|many
TGTGCCAGCAGCACTAGCGGGAGAGTCGACACCGGGGAGCTGTTTTTT
CASSTSGRVDTGELFF
>TRBJ1-4|TRBV20-1|NA|many
TGCAGTGCTAGGGCGGTTAATGAAGGAGAAAAACTGTTTTTT
CSARAVNEGEKLFF
>TRBJ1-3|TRBV28|TRBD1|many
TGTGCCAGCAGGATACAGGGGTTCGGAAACACCATATATTTT
CASRIQGFGNTIYF